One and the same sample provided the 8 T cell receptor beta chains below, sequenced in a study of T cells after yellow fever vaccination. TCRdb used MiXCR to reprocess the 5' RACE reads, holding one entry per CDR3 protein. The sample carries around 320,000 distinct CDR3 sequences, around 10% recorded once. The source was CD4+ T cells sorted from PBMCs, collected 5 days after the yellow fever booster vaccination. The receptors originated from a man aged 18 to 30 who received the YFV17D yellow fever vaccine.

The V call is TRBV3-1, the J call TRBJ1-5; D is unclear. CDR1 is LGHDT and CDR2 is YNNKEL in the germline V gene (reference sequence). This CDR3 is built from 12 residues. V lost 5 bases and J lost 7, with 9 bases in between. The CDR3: CASSGSDQPQHF. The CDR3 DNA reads TGTGCCAGCAGCGGTTCGGACCAGCCCCAGCATTTT.

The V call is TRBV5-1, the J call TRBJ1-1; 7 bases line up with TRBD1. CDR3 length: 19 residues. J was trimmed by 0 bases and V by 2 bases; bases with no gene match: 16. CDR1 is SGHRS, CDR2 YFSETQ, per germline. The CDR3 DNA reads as TGCGCCAGCAGCTTCGAGTCTCTCGGGCAGGGGGGGATGAACACTGAAGCTTTCTTT. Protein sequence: CASSFESLGQGGMNTEAFF.

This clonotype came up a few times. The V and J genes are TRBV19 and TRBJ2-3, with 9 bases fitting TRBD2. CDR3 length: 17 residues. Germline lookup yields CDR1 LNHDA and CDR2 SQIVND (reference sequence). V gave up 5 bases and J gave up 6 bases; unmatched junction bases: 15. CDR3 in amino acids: CASSDRAGGGGFDTQYF. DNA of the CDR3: TGTGCCAGTAGTGACCGTGCGGGAGGGGGGGGCTTTGATACGCAGTATTTT.

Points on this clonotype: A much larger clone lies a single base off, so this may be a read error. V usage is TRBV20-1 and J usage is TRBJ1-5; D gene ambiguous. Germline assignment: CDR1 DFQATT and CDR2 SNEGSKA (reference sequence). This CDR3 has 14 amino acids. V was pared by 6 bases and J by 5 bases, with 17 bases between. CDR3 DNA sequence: TGCAGTGCGGTAAAAGGGAAGGAAGATCAGCCCCAGCATTTT. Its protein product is CSAVKGKEDQPQHF.

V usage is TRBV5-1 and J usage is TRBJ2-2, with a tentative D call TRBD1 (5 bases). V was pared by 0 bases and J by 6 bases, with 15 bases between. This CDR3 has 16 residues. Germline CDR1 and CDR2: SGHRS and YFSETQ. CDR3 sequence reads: CASSLAAQGAAGELFF. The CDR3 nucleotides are TGCGCCAGCAGCTTGGCCGCGCAGGGCGCAGCCGGGGAGCTGTTTTTT.

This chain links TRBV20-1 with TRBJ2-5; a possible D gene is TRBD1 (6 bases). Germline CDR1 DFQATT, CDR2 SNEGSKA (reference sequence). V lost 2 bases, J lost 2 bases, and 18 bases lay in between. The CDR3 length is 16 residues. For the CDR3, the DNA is TGCAGTGCTAGACAGGGGTATCCCCCCAAACAAGAGACCCAGTACTTC. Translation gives CSARQGYPPKQETQYF.

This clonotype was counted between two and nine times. CDR3 protein: CASSVASGGAWDTQYF. DNA for the CDR3: TGTGCCAGCAGCGTAGCTTCGGGGGGGGCTTGGGATACGCAGTATTTT. The chain recombines TRBV9 with TRBJ2-3, with 8 bases fitting TRBD2. With V trimmed by 0 bases and J by 6 bases, 9 bases remained unmatched. The CDR3 covers 16 residues. Germline lookup yields CDR1 SGDLS and CDR2 YYNGEE.

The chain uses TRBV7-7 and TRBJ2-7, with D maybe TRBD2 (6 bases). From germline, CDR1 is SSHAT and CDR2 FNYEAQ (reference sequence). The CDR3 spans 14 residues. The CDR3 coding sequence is TGTGCTAGCAGTTGGAGGGTAGCACTGTACGAGCAGTACGTC. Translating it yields CASSWRVALYEQYV.